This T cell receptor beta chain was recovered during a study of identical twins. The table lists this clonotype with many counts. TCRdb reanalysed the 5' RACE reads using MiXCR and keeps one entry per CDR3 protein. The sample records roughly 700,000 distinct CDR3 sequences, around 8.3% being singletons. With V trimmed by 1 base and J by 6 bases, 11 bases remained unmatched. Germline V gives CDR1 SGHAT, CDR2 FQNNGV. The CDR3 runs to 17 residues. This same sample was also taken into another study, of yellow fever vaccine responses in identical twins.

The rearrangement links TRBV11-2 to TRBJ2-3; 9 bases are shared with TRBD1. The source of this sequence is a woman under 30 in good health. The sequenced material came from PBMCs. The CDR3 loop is CASSLAPGTGSRDTQYF. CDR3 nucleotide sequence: TGTGCCAGCAGCTTAGCCCCCGGGACAGGGTCTCGGGATACGCAGTATTTT.